This TCR beta chain was sequenced for a study of T cells in localized non-small cell lung cancer. The protocol was immunoSEQ multiplex PCR, while the TCRdb copy is restricted to in-frame clones and leaves out a portion. This sample has 26,000 or so clones, with roughly 87% found just once. Germline lookup yields CDR1 SGHKS and CDR2 YYEKEE (reference sequence). With V trimmed by 1 base and J by 3 bases, 0 bases remained unmatched. This CDR3 spans 13 amino acids. Details on this clone: Its target is unknown.

Findings of the study overall: Owing to sequencing of a solitary tumor region, heterogeneity cannot be discounted. When the top 100 tumor clones were examined, a median about 60 of them also appeared in the adjacent lung, which was paired and uninvolved. T cell clonality was highest in uninvolved adjacent lung, above tumor. Increased T cell density in blood showed an association with longer overall survival.

The sample in question was peripheral blood, obtained before any cancer treatment. This rearrangement joins TRBV5-5 to TRBJ2-5; 7 nucleotides align to TRBD1. The sequence was collected from a male donor aged 60 or over with stage I lung adenocarcinoma. CDR3 residues: CASSLTGEETQYF. CDR3 DNA sequence: TGTGCCAGCAGCTTGACAGGGGAAGAGACCCAGTACTTC.